The 8 T cell receptor beta chains reported below all come from one sample, sequenced in a study of cytomegalovirus exposure and HLA in healthy donors. Amplification used 60 Vbeta primers and 13 Jbeta primers. Using immunoSEQ multiplex PCR, the repertoire was profiled, and TCRdb retains in-frame clones only, with some absent. The table lists about 90,000 clones, 65% to 80% of them singletons. Sequenced sample: PBMCs. The receptor source for this set is a woman in her late teens or twenties in good health and CMV-seropositive.

The chain employs TRBV19 and TRBJ1-2, with D maybe TRBD1 (5 bases). The germline V gene encodes CDR1 LNHDA and CDR2 SQIVND (reference sequence). The CDR3 runs to 14 residues. V was clipped by 2 bases and J by 0 bases, with 7 bases between them. The CDR3 bases are TGTGCCAGTAGTATACGGGGGGCTAACTATGGCTACACCTTC. This sequence encodes CASSIRGANYGYTF.

This clone was picked up a small number of times. V is TRBV6-5 and J is TRBJ1-6; the D gene is possibly TRBD1 (5 bases). Between the trimmed V and J ends, which lost 2 bases and 6 bases, there was a span of 8 bases. CDR1 and CDR2 from the germline V gene are MNHEY and SVGAGI. The CDR3 spans 14 residues. CDR3 coding DNA: TGTGCCAGCAGTTACAGGGGTTTTAATTCACCCCTCCACTTT. It translates to CASSYRGFNSPLHF.

The rearrangement joins TRBV6-1 to TRBJ2-6; D might be TRBD2 (5 bases). The CDR3 loop spans 15 amino acids. The germline V gene has CDR1 MNHNS and CDR2 SASEGT. The V gene lost 7 bases and the J gene lost 0 bases, with 10 bases spanning the gap. This chain's CDR3 is CASTRTSSGANVLTF. The CDR3 DNA reads TGTGCCAGCACCCGAACTAGCTCTGGGGCCAACGTCCTGACTTTC.

The count of this clone is one. The chain is built from TRBV7-8 and TRBJ1-5, with TRBD1 identical over 7 bases. The CDR3 has 13 residues. The trim removed 0 bases at V and 10 bases at J, leaving 3 bases unmatched. The V gene's germline CDR1 is SGHVS and CDR2 FQNEAQ. In DNA, the CDR3 is TGTGCCAGCAGCTTAGCCGACAGGGATCCCCAGCATTTT. It encodes CASSLADRDPQHF.

The V gene is TRBV27, the J gene TRBJ2-7, with 10 bases aligning to TRBD2. The CDR3 is 15 residues long. J was trimmed by 0 bases and V by 6 bases; bases with no gene match: 5. CDR1 is MNHEY, CDR2 SMNVEV, per germline (reference sequence). The CDR3 bases are TGTGCCAGCAGACTAGCGGGGTTACTCTCCTACGAGCAGTACTTC. Its protein product is CASRLAGLLSYEQYF.

The chain employs TRBV5-1 and TRBJ1-1; TRBD1 agrees at 9 bases. The CDR3 covers 16 residues. Per germline, CDR1 SGHRS and CDR2 YFSETQ. V was pared by 4 bases and J by 0 bases, with 7 bases of the junction left unmatched. Here the CDR3 reads CASSAGQGYMNTEAFF. The CDR3 region has the DNA TGCGCCAGCAGCGCGGGACAGGGATACATGAACACTGAAGCTTTCTTT.

The table lists this clone with a few counts. The J gene is TRBJ1-1, the V gene TRBV5-5, with D unclear. V was pared by 3 bases and J by 0 bases, with 6 bases between. CDR1 and CDR2 from the germline V gene are SGHKS and YYEKEE (reference sequence). The length of the CDR3 is 13 residues. The CDR3 sequence: CASSSQVNTEAFF. DNA for the CDR3: TGTGCCAGCAGCTCCCAGGTGAACACTGAAGCTTTCTTT.

J is TRBJ2-1 and V is TRBV4-3, with 12 bases fitting TRBD2. The germline gives CDR1 LGHNA, CDR2 YSLEER. The CDR3 totals 16 residues. V shed 0 bases, J shed 7 bases, and the junction held 4 bases outside the gene matches. CDR3 sequence reads: CASSQEELAGGNEQFF. The CDR3 nucleotides read TGCGCCAGCAGCCAAGAAGAACTAGCGGGGGGAAATGAGCAGTTCTTC.